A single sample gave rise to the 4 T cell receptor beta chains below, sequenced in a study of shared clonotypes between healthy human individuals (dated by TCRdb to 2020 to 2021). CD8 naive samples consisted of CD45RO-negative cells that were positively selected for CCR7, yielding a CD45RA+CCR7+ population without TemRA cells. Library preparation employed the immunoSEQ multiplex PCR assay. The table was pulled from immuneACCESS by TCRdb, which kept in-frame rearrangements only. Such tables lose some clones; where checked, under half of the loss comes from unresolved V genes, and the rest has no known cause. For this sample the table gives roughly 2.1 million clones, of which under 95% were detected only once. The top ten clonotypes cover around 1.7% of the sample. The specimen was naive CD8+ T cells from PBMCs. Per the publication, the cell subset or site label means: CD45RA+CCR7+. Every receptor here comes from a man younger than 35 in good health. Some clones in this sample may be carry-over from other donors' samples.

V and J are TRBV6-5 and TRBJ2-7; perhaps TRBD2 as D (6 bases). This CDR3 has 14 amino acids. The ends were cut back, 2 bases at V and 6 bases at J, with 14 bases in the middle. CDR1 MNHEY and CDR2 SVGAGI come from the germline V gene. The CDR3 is CASSYRGGGSEQYF. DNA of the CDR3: TGTGCCAGCAGTTACAGGGGAGGAGGGAGCGAGCAGTACTTC.

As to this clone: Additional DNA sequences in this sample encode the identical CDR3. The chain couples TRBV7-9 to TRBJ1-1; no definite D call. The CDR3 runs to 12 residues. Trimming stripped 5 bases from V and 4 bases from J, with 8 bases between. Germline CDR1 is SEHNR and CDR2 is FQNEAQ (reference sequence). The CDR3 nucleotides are TGTGCCAGCAGCCTCGGTAGCACTGAAGCTTTCTTT. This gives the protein CASSLGSTEAFF.

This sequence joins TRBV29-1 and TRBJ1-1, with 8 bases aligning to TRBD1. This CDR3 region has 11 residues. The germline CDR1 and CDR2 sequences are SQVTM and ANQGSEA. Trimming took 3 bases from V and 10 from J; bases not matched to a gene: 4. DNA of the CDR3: TGCAGCGTTGATTTGGACAGGGTAGCTTTCTTT. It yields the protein CSVDLDRVAFF.

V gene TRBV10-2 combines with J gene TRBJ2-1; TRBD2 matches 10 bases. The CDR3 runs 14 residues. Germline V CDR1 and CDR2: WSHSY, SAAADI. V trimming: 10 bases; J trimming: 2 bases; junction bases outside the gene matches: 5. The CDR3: CATKTSGPYNEQFF. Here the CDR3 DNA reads TGCGCCACCAAGACTAGCGGGCCCTACAATGAGCAGTTCTTC.